A single sample is the source of the 12 T cell receptor beta chains below, sequenced in a study of blood T cells in healthy people across ages. Combining a sample-barcoded 5' primer with a J-beta primer mix, a second PCR ran for roughly 7 to 12 cycles. TCRdb re-called the 5' RACE reads with MiXCR, one entry per CDR3 protein. The sample consists of about 620,000 distinct CDR3 sequences, around 21% of them appearing once. The sequenced material came from blood. These receptor sequences come from a man between 65 and 80 years old in good health.

This clonotype was seen a few times. A much larger clone differs by one base, so this may be a read error. The J gene is TRBJ2-3, the V gene TRBV6-1, with unresolved D. Germline lookup yields CDR1 MNHNS and CDR2 SASEGT. The V and J ends lost 6 bases and 3 bases respectively, with 7 bases between them. The CDR3 spans 12 residues. The CDR3 DNA sequence: TGTGCCAGCAGATTCCTAACAGATACGCAGTATTTT. This gives the protein CASRFLTDTQYF.

The table lists this clonotype with many counts. The rearrangement joins TRBV12-5 to TRBJ1-4, with TRBD1 matching 7 bases. J was trimmed by 3 bases and V by 6 bases; bases with no gene match: 4. The CDR3 extends over 14 amino acids. In germline, CDR1 is LGHNT, CDR2 FRNRAP. The CDR3 DNA follows: TGTGCTAGTGGCCAGGGACAGCCTAATGAAAAACTGTTTTTT. Translated: CASGQGQPNEKLFF.

The gene calls are TRBV9 and TRBJ1-5; D is uncertain. Germline V gene lookup returns CDR1 SGDLS and CDR2 YYNGEE. This CDR3 comprises 13 residues. Trimming took 0 bases from V and 4 from J, leaving 5 bases between them. CDR3 amino acids: CASSVDANQPQHF. In DNA, the CDR3 is TGTGCCAGCAGCGTAGATGCGAATCAGCCCCAGCATTTT.

V gene TRBV15 combines with J gene TRBJ2-6; D perhaps matches TRBD1 (5 bases). V was clipped by 0 bases and J by 2 bases, with 5 bases between them. Per germline, CDR1 LNHNV and CDR2 YYDKDF (reference sequence). The CDR3 contains 15 residues. The CDR3 bases are TGTGCCACCAGCAGAGACAGGGCTGGGGCCAACGTCCTGACTTTC. The encoded protein is CATSRDRAGANVLTF.

This clonotype showed up just a few times. This rearrangement joins TRBV5-1 to TRBJ2-5; D might be TRBD2 (5 bases). The tail of the sequence fits TRBJ2-7 better, so the J call may be wrong. Germline CDR1 is SGHRS and CDR2 is YFSETQ. There are 14 residues in the CDR3. The CDR3 DNA sequence: TGCGCCAGCAGCCTGACGGCAGGAAGCGGCGAGCAGTACTTC. Translating gives CASSLTAGSGEQYF.

The chain employs TRBV20-1 and TRBJ2-7; the match to TRBD1 covers 8 bases. CDR3 length: 16 amino acids. J lost 0 bases, V lost 4 bases, and 11 bases had no gene match. Germline V CDR1 and CDR2: DFQATT, SNEGSKA (reference sequence). The CDR3 nucleotides are TGCAGTGCTAAAATCCGGGACAGGCCCTCCTCCTACGAGCAGTACTTC. Protein product: CSAKIRDRPSSYEQYF.

This clonotype occurred a few times. This chain joins TRBV6-6 and TRBJ1-2, with D unresolved. Per germline, CDR1 MNHNY and CDR2 SVGAGI (reference sequence). V was pared by 11 bases and J by 0 bases, with 13 bases between. The CDR3 runs to 13 residues. DNA for the CDR3: TGTGCCGCTGCCTCGACAACTAACTATGGCTACACCTTC. It yields the protein CAAASTTNYGYTF.

Many counts were recorded for this clonotype. The gene calls are TRBV6-2 or TRBV6-3 and TRBJ1-1; D ambiguous. Trimming cost V 2 bases and J 4 bases, with 8 bases left between them. This CDR3 contains 13 residues. Per the germline V gene, CDR1 is MNHEY and CDR2 is SVGEGT. CDR3 amino acids: CASSYMAPTEAFF. The CDR3 DNA follows: TGTGCCAGCAGTTACATGGCTCCCACTGAAGCTTTCTTT.

This clonotype was detected a few times. V gene TRBV29-1 combines with J gene TRBJ2-5, with TRBD2 matching 8 bases. The V and J ends lost 3 bases and 10 bases, in that order; junction bases with no gene match: 4. Germline V gene lookup returns CDR1 SQVTM and CDR2 ANQGSEA. This CDR3 has 11 amino acids. This CDR3 is CSVEASGHQYF. The CDR3 DNA reads as TGCAGCGTTGAGGCTAGCGGGCACCAGTACTTC.

This clonotype was recorded a few times. This rearrangement joins TRBV6-1 to TRBJ2-7; no clear D. The J call is uncertain, as TRBJ2-5 better fits the DNA end. Germline lookup yields CDR1 MNHNS and CDR2 SASEGT. The CDR3 extends over 13 amino acids. The CDR3 region has the DNA TGTGCCAGCAGTGAATTAACAGAAGAGACCCAGTACTTC. Its protein is CASSELTEETQYF.

The J gene is TRBJ2-2, the V gene TRBV6-5; 13 bases match TRBD2. The CDR3 is made up of 14 amino acids. V was pared by 6 bases and J by 12 bases, with 7 bases of the junction left unmatched. In germline, CDR1 is MNHEY, CDR2 SVGAGI. The CDR3 DNA is TGTGCCAGCAGCCGGACTAGCGGGAGCTCGAAGCTGTTTTTT. This encodes CASSRTSGSSKLFF.

Only a few counts were recorded for this clonotype. The chain combines TRBV5-1 with TRBJ2-5; D is unclear. Between the trimmed V and J ends, which lost 0 bases and 5 bases, there was a span of 14 bases. The CDR3 runs to 15 residues. The V gene's germline CDR1 is SGHRS and CDR2 YFSETQ. The CDR3 reads CASSLDGRMQETQYF. The CDR3 DNA follows: TGCGCCAGCAGCTTGGATGGCCGAATGCAGGAGACCCAGTACTTC.